This T cell receptor (beta chain) originates from a study of shared clonotypes between healthy human individuals. Study in general: Donor ages ranged 18 to 49 years: a couple of women, a few men. Overall study findings and caveats: Clonotype sharing across donors was expected to vary with sequencing depth. There were few donors, and this limited the genetic and exposure-history diversity represented.

In the original workflow: There were no quality scores in the junction-only immunoSEQ sequences, so filtering differed. Repertoires were generated with immunoSEQ multiplex PCR, while TCRdb's copy carries only in-frame clones and drops some. The DNA was the basis for D and trimming; V, J and clone size are from that table. This repertoire shows approximately 480,000 clones, about 79% found once; its top ten account for approximately 12%. This clone was seen ten or more times. Its antigen is undetermined. The CDR3 covers 13 residues. The J segment lost 7 bases and the V segment lost 9 bases, leaving 10 bases of the junction unmatched. The germline CDR1 and CDR2 sequences are SNHLY and FYNNEI.

The sequence came from a woman aged 40 to 50 in good health. Some clones in this sample may be carry-over from other donors' samples. The sequencing input was PBMCs. V usage is TRBV2 and J usage is TRBJ1-2, with 8 bases that match TRBD1. CDR3: CARTGTGSSGYTF. The CDR3 DNA sequence: TGTGCCAGAACCGGGACAGGAAGTTCTGGCTACACCTTC.